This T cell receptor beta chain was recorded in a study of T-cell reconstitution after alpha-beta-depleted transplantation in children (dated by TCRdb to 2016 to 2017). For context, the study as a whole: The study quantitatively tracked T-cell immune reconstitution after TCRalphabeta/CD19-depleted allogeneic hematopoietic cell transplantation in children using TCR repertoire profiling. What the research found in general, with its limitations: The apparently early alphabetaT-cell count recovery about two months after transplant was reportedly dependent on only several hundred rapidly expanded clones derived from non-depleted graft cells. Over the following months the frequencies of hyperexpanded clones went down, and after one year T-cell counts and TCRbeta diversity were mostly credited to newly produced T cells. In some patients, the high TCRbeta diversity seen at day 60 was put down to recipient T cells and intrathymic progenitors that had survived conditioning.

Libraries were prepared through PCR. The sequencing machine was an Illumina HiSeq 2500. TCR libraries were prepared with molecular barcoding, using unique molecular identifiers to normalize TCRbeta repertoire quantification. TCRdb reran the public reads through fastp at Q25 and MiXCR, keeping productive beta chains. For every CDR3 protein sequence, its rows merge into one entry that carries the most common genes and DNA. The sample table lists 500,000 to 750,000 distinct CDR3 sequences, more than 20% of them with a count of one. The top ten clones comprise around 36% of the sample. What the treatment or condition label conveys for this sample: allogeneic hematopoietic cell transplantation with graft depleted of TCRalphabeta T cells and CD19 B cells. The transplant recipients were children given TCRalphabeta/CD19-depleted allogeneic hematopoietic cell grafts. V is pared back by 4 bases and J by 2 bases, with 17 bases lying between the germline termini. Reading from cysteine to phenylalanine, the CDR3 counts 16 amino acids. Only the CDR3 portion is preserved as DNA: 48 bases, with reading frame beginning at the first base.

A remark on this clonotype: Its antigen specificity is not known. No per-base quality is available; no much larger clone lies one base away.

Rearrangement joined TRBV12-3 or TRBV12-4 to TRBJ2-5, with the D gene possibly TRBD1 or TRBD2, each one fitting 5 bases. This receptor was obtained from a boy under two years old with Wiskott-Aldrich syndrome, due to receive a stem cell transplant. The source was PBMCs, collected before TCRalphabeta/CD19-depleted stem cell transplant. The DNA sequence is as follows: TGTGCCAGCAGTTCCCTGGGACCTTCACCTCAAGAGACCCAGTACTTC. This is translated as CASSSLGPSPQETQYF.